A selection of T cell receptor beta chains follows, all from one sample in a study of blood T cell repertoires in COVID-19. The method was immunoSEQ multiplex PCR; TCRdb's version includes in-frame clones alone and lacks a portion of them. The table records roughly 150,000 clones, roughly 84% of them present only once. Sequenced material: peripheral blood. These receptors were taken from a woman in her forties or fifties in a cohort sampled during active or convalescent COVID-19. Each CDR3 is given with its conserved first and last residue.

J: TRBJ2-5; V: TRBV5-1; CDR3: CASSPRQGQPQETQYF
J: TRBJ2-7; V: TRBV11-2; CDR3: CASSPRDRSYEQYF
J: TRBJ1-5; V: TRBV7-2; CDR3: CASSGAVRNQPQHF
J: TRBJ1-2; V: TRBV10-3; CDR3: CAISTTGGAYGYTF
J: TRBJ2-3; V: TRBV6-2/TRBV6-3; CDR3: CASSYPPGQVSRGGDTQYF
J: TRBJ2-1; V: TRBV25-1; CDR3: CASSESETEQFF
J: TRBJ1-5; V: TRBV6-6; CDR3: CASSWDSNQPQHF
J: TRBJ1-5; V: TRBV7-9; CDR3: CASSRGGYSNQPQHF
J: TRBJ1-1; V: TRBV10-3; CDR3: CATLDSLTGEAFF
J: TRBJ2-7; V: TRBV23-1; CDR3: CASSPRQAPYEQYF
J: TRBJ1-3; V: TRBV11-3; CDR3: CASSQGRGRNTIYF
J: TRBJ2-1; V: TRBV7-2; CDR3: CASSLARSGAHEQFF
J: TRBJ2-5; V: TRBV6-5; CDR3: CASSLAGGRETQYF
J: TRBJ2-1; V: TRBV7-8; CDR3: CASRGLTSGGNNEQFF
J: TRBJ1-2; V: TRBV5-1; CDR3: CASSWGVRVPYGYTF
J: TRBJ1-2; V: TRBV5-1; CDR3: CASSVDMTLYGYTF
J: TRBJ2-7; V: TRBV5-1; CDR3: CASSLAVGGGYYEQYF
J: TRBJ1-5; V: TRBV7-2; CDR3: CASSLGPPGNQPQHF
J: TRBJ2-3; V: TRBV5-1; CDR3: CASRQGRDTDTQYF
J: TRBJ1-3; V: TRBV5-6; CDR3: CASSSRGSGNTIYF
J: TRBJ1-6; V: TRBV27; CDR3: CASSFLLGDGGSPLHF
J: TRBJ1-4; V: TRBV3-1/TRBV3-2; CDR3: CASSRRDRDEKLFF
J: TRBJ2-7; V: TRBV12-3/TRBV12-4; CDR3: CASGTGLYEQYF
J: TRBJ2-7; V: TRBV19; CDR3: CASSPRGYEQYF
J: TRBJ1-1; V: TRBV9; CDR3: CASSVAGTTEAFF
J: TRBJ2-3; V: TRBV7-2; CDR3: CASSTGGTSTDTQYF
J: TRBJ2-5; V: TRBV5-1; CDR3: CASTLAPGGLQETQYF
J: TRBJ1-5; V: TRBV4-1; CDR3: CASSQDWRAPYQPQHF
J: TRBJ1-3; V: TRBV29-1; CDR3: CSVQQGAGNTIYF
J: TRBJ1-1; V: TRBV19; CDR3: CARTTRGGPEAFF
J: TRBJ1-5; V: TRBV5-1; CDR3: CASSAQGGRNQPQHF
J: TRBJ2-6; V: TRBV30; CDR3: CAWTHSSGANVLTF
J: TRBJ2-1; V: TRBV24-1; CDR3: CATGLAEYNEQFF
J: TRBJ2-5; V: TRBV7-3; CDR3: CASSPQGGPQETQYF
J: TRBJ2-3; V: TRBV7-9; CDR3: CASSSSWATDTQYF
J: TRBJ1-3; V: TRBV29-1; CDR3: CSVVSGVGNTIYF
J: TRBJ1-1; V: TRBV7-2; CDR3: CASSLGIAGTTEAFF
J: TRBJ2-1; V: TRBV5-6; CDR3: CASSSRVAGVYNEQFF
J: TRBJ1-1; V: TRBV5-4; CDR3: CASSSTDSMNTEAFF
J: TRBJ1-2; V: TRBV6-5; CDR3: CASSSAGQGDYGYTF
J: TRBJ2-1; V: TRBV5-1; CDR3: CASGRDRTGGNEQFF
J: TRBJ2-1; V: TRBV6-5; CDR3: CASSYLAGPAYNEQFF